Listed here is a single T cell receptor (beta chain). The target antigen is unknown. Generation of cDNA took place in eight separate reactions per sample. Added by template switching were UMIs that each held a 6-nucleotide sample barcode. TCRdb reprocessed the 5' RACE reads and keeps a single row for each CDR3 protein, giving no DNA. The sample features approximately 380,000 distinct CDR3 sequences, with 2% to 3% in its top ten. The CDR3 loop spans 18 amino acids. Germline CDR1 reads SGHTA; CDR2 reads FQGNSA. This specimen comes from a study of monozygotic twins with inflammatory bowel disease. Study observations and caveats: The sharing of clonotypes with others was lower in IBD patients than in healthy twins, especially with disease activity.

The sample was blood. The clonotype was recovered from a human donor with ulcerative colitis or Crohn's disease, or a healthy co-twin of an affected twin (not recorded which). The chain links TRBV7-2 to TRBJ2-2; the TCRdb D gene call, TRBD2, has no DNA to confirm it. This CDR3 is CASSLAGLAGGYTGELFF.